The 19 T cell receptor beta chains below were found in one sample sequenced in a study of blood T cell repertoires in COVID-19. Assay: immunoSEQ multiplex PCR; the TCRdb copy retains only in-frame clones and omits some. The table records around 270,000 clones, around 82% of them present only once. The sequenced sample consisted of peripheral blood. These receptors were taken from a person aged 65-85 years with COVID-19, enrolled during active disease.

This chain connects TRBV5-4 to TRBJ1-4, with a tentative D call TRBD1 (6 bases). This CDR3 is built from 14 residues. CDR1 and CDR2 from the germline V gene are SGHNT and YYREEE (reference sequence). V lost 6 bases and J 4 bases, leaving 13 bases between the germline ends. CDR3 residues: CASTQKGGNEKLFF. CDR3 in DNA: TGTGCCAGCACCCAAAAAGGGGGTAATGAAAAACTGTTTTTT.

This chain connects TRBV12-3 or TRBV12-4 to TRBJ2-5; 7 bases are shared with TRBD2. V shed 3 bases and J 4 bases; nucleotides not matched to a gene: 2. CDR3 size: 13 residues. The CDR3 loop is CASSLSGTETQYF. CDR3 bases: TGTGCCAGCAGTTTGAGCGGGACAGAGACCCAGTACTTC.

A few counts support this clone. The V call is TRBV2, the J call TRBJ1-6; D possibly corresponds to TRBD1 (6 bases). Looked up from germline, CDR1 is SNHLY and CDR2 is FYNNEI. Trimming took off 5 bases at V and 5 bases at J, with 13 bases between the two ends. CDR3 length: 15 amino acids. The CDR3 DNA reads TGTGCCAGCAGTAGACAGGTGACCAATAATTCACCCCTCCACTTT. It codes for CASSRQVTNNSPLHF.

This clone came up a few times. The rearrangement joins TRBV30 to TRBJ1-2; possible D gene TRBD1, 5 bases. The CDR3 extends over 14 amino acids. Germline V gene lookup returns CDR1 GTSNPN and CDR2 SVGIG (reference sequence). The V end was cut by 4 bases, the J end by 12 bases, with 24 bases between. The chain's CDR3 is CAWNLKEQGHHDTF. In DNA, the CDR3 is TGTGCCTGGAACCTAAAGGAGCAGGGTCATCACGACACCTTC.

The chain is built from TRBV29-1 and TRBJ1-5, with D maybe TRBD1 (6 bases). V was cut by 7 bases and J by 0 bases, with 19 bases left in between. Germline-derived CDR1 and CDR2 are SQVTM and ANQGSEA. There are 16 residues in the CDR3. The CDR3 DNA reads as TGCAGCGAGTTAATAACCGGGACAAGTAGCAATCAGCCCCAGCATTTT. Translating it yields CSELITGTSSNQPQHF.

This sequence joins TRBV19 and TRBJ1-4; 11 bases match TRBD1. The CDR3 has 15 amino acids. Per the germline V gene, CDR1 is LNHDA and CDR2 is SQIVND (reference sequence). V shed 4 bases and J 8 bases; nucleotides not matched to a gene: 6. The CDR3 here is CASSRRTGGQEKLFF. In DNA, the CDR3 is TGTGCCAGTAGTAGACGGACAGGGGGCCAGGAAAAACTGTTTTTT.

This clone was seen just once. V and J are TRBV30 and TRBJ2-5; 7 nucleotides match TRBD2. Trimming took 4 bases from V and 5 from J; bases not matched to a gene: 7. Germline CDR1 and CDR2: GTSNPN and SVGIG (reference sequence). The CDR3 length is 13 residues. CDR3 loop: CAWKGGSWETQYF. DNA of the CDR3: TGTGCCTGGAAGGGCGGGAGTTGGGAGACCCAGTACTTC.

The V call is TRBV30, the J call TRBJ2-1; possible D gene TRBD2, 6 bases. V was cut by 0 bases and J by 7 bases, with 28 bases left in between. Germline CDR1 and CDR2: GTSNPN and SVGIG (reference sequence). This CDR3 is 19 amino acids long. For the CDR3, the DNA is TGTGCCTGGAGTGTACTAAGGGGTCACGGACCTCGGACTAAAAATGAGCAGTTCTTC. It codes for CAWSVLRGHGPRTKNEQFF.

For this clone: The junction does not match germline at one end; this may be a read error. The V call is TRBV7-2, the J call TRBJ2-5, with D perhaps TRBD2 (5 bases). This CDR3 has 14 residues. Per the germline V gene, CDR1 is SGHTA and CDR2 is FQGNSA. This CDR3 is CASSLAGTGETRYF. As DNA, the CDR3 is TGTGCCAGCAGCTTAGCGGGCACTGGGGAGACCCGGTACTTC. Together with reference TRBV7-2 and TRBJ2-5, the CDR3 gives the full variable domain: GAGVSQSPSNKVTEKGKDVELRCDPISGHTALYWYRQSLGQGLEFLIYFQGNSAPDKSGLPSDRFSAERTGGSVSTLTIQRTQQEDSAVYLCASSLAGTGETRYFGPGTRLLVL.

This chain links TRBV6-1 with TRBJ1-2; D unresolved. Germline values: CDR1 MNHNS, CDR2 SASEGT. There are 13 residues in the CDR3. With 6 bases removed from V and 0 bases from J, the gap between germline ends came to 8 bases. The CDR3 sequence is CASRAETNYGYTF. Here the CDR3 DNA reads TGTGCCAGCAGGGCAGAAACTAACTATGGCTACACCTTC.

The J gene is TRBJ2-1, the V gene TRBV25-1; 7 bases line up with TRBD2. In germline, CDR1 is MGHDK, CDR2 SYGVNS. This CDR3 spans 10 amino acids. V lost 8 bases to trimming and J lost 11 bases; unmatched junction nucleotides: 3. CDR3 sequence: CASGEGKQFF. CDR3 sequence (DNA): TGTGCCAGCGGGGAGGGTAAGCAGTTCTTC.

The V gene is TRBV7-2, the J gene TRBJ1-1; D gene ambiguous. The CDR3 sequence is 13 residues long. V was cut by 3 bases and J by 4 bases, with 9 bases left in between. Germline-derived CDR1 and CDR2 are SGHTA and FQGNSA. Here the CDR3 reads CASSFNPGTEAFF. CDR3 in DNA: TGTGCCAGCAGCTTTAACCCGGGCACTGAAGCTTTCTTT.

The chain employs TRBV7-2 and TRBJ2-2; 7 bases agree with TRBD2. In germline, CDR1 is SGHTA, CDR2 FQGNSA. Germline trimming cut 1 base from V and 6 bases from J; bases unmatched to any gene: 5. This CDR3 contains 15 residues. CDR3 loop: CASSLVVAGAGELFF. The CDR3 DNA follows: TGTGCCAGCAGCTTAGTCGTGGCGGGGGCCGGGGAGCTGTTTTTT. Drawing the rest from reference TRBV7-2 and TRBJ2-2, the complete variable domain is GAGVSQSPSNKVTEKGKDVELRCDPISGHTALYWYRQSLGQGLEFLIYFQGNSAPDKSGLPSDRFSAERTGGSVSTLTIQRTQQEDSAVYLCASSLVVAGAGELFFGEGSRLTVL.

The gene calls are TRBV9 and TRBJ1-5; the D is unclear. Germline loops: CDR1 SGDLS, CDR2 YYNGEE. V dropped 7 bases and J dropped 2 bases, with 13 bases sitting between them. CDR3 length equals 14 residues. The CDR3 DNA reads TGTGCCAGCGGCCCCGGGAGCGGCAATCAGCCCCAGCATTTT. It specifies CASGPGSGNQPQHF.

The genes are TRBV7-3 and TRBJ2-1, with D perhaps TRBD2 (5 bases). The germline gives CDR1 SGHTA, CDR2 FQGTGA. The germline V and J ends were trimmed by 5 bases and 10 bases, with 21 bases remaining between them. The CDR3 spans 15 residues. CDR3 DNA sequence: TGTGCCAGCAGCGCAGGCCCAGGCGGACTGAGGGAGCAGTTCTTC. Translation: CASSAGPGGLREQFF.

The J gene is TRBJ1-4, the V gene TRBV25-1, with D possibly being TRBD1 (6 bases). CDR3 length: 14 residues. Deletions cut 5 bases from V and 7 bases from J, with 14 bases between. CDR1 is MGHDK and CDR2 is SYGVNS in the germline V gene. CDR3 bases: TGTGCCAGCAGTAGGCAGGGGTGGATTGAAAAACTGTTTTTT. The encoded protein is CASSRQGWIEKLFF.

This chain links TRBV2 with TRBJ2-3, with D maybe TRBD2 (6 bases). CDR1 SNHLY and CDR2 FYNNEI come from the germline V gene. V lost 8 bases to trimming and J lost 2 bases, with 11 bases between them. The CDR3 is 13 amino acids. The CDR3 DNA reads as TGTGCCAGCGCGGGACTTAACACAGATACGCAGTATTTT. Translating it yields CASAGLNTDTQYF.

This chain links TRBV25-1 with TRBJ2-1; TRBD1 matches at 9 bases. The length of the CDR3 is 15 residues. Germline V gene data show CDR1 as MGHDK and CDR2 as SYGVNS. Trimming removed 6 bases from V and 2 bases from J; junction bases left unmatched: 5. DNA of the CDR3: TGTGCCAGCAGACAGGGGGCCCCCACCTACAATGAGCAGTTCTTC. Protein product: CASRQGAPTYNEQFF.

The V and J genes are TRBV18 and TRBJ1-5; D possibly corresponds to TRBD1 (6 bases). The CDR3 sequence is 14 residues long. Germline V gene data show CDR1 as KGHSH and CDR2 as LQKENI. V was cut by 4 bases and J by 7 bases, with 14 bases left in between. For the CDR3, the DNA is TGTGCCAGCTCACTCACGACAGGAGCCCAGCCCCAGCATTTT. Its protein is CASSLTTGAQPQHF.